What follows are 16 T cell receptor beta chains derived from one specimen sequenced in a study of OX40 agonist ivuxolimab in advanced cancers. The protocol was immunoSEQ multiplex PCR, while the TCRdb copy is restricted to in-frame clones and leaves out a portion. Here the sample spans some 54,000 clones, 84% being singletons. Specimen: CD4+ or CD8+ T cells sorted from blood, collected in a trial of the OX40 agonist ivuxolimab. The source of these receptors is an adult with an advanced solid tumor such as melanoma, head and neck, liver or kidney cancer.

CDR3 sequence reads: CASSPIRGTGELFF. In DNA, the CDR3 is TGTGCCAGCAGCCCTATCAGGGGGACCGGGGAGCTGTTTTTT. The genes are TRBV6-5 and TRBJ2-2; TRBD1 agrees at 7 bases. Germline lookup yields CDR1 MNHEY and CDR2 SVGAGI. Trimming took 6 bases from V and 5 from J; bases not matched to a gene: 6. The CDR3 is 14 residues long.

The gene calls are TRBV27 and TRBJ1-1; no clear D gene. The CDR3 is 15 residues long. CDR1 and CDR2 from the germline V gene are MNHEY and SMNVEV (reference sequence). Trimming took 1 base from V and 1 from J, leaving 10 bases between them. The CDR3 here is CASSLFSGQNTEAFF. The CDR3 DNA reads TGTGCCAGCAGTTTATTTTCGGGCCAGAACACTGAAGCTTTCTTT.

The rearrangement uses TRBV10-3 and TRBJ1-1; the match to TRBD1 covers 7 bases. The CDR3 covers 13 residues. With 10 bases clipped from V and 7 bases from J, the junction kept 12 bases outside the gene matches. Germline V gene sequence: CDR1 ENHRY, CDR2 SYGVKD. CDR3: CASGTGERSEAFF. CDR3 bases: TGTGCCAGTGGAACAGGGGAGCGTAGTGAAGCTTTCTTT.

This rearrangement joins TRBV7-2 to TRBJ1-5, with 7 bases identical to TRBD1. Germline lookup yields CDR1 SGHTA and CDR2 FQGNSA. The CDR3 runs to 15 residues. V was clipped by 5 bases and J by 5 bases; unmatched bases: 9. Here the CDR3 DNA reads TGTGCCAGCAGCACCGGACAGGAGTATTATCAGCCCCAGCATTTT. It translates to CASSTGQEYYQPQHF.

This clone was picked up one time. The chain employs TRBV5-6 and TRBJ1-2, with 7 bases identical to TRBD1. Germline CDR1 and CDR2: SGHDT and YYEEEE. This CDR3 has 15 amino acids. V dropped 4 bases and J dropped 8; count of bases not matched to a gene: 14. The CDR3 bases are TGTGCCAGCAGCCCTGGGACAGTCTTACCGGGCGGCTACACCTTC. Translated: CASSPGTVLPGGYTF.

J is TRBJ2-2 and V is TRBV7-8; D is possibly TRBD1 (5 bases). Germline CDR1 and CDR2: SGHVS and FQNEAQ. Deletions cut 6 bases from V and 3 bases from J, with 5 bases between. The CDR3 runs to 12 residues. In DNA form, the CDR3 reads TGTGCCAGCAGAGGGGACACCGGGGAGCTGTTTTTT. Translated: CASRGDTGELFF. The whole variable domain, filled in from reference TRBV7-8 and TRBJ2-2, reads GAGVSQSPRYKVAKRGQDVALRCDPISGHVSLFWYQQALGQGPEFLTYFQNEAQLDKSGLPSDRFFAERPEGSVSTLKIQRTQQEDSAVYLCASRGDTGELFFGEGSRLTVL.

In its sample, this clone is medium-sized. J is TRBJ1-2 and V is TRBV6-4; the D is unclear. The CDR3 is 16 residues long. Per germline, CDR1 MRHNA and CDR2 SNTAGT. V was trimmed by 0 bases and J by 6 bases, leaving 17 bases between them. The CDR3 loop reads CASSDSSRGIIHGYTF. DNA for the CDR3: TGTGCCAGCAGTGACTCGAGTCGGGGAATAATTCATGGCTACACCTTC.

The rearrangement uses TRBV19 and TRBJ2-7; TRBD2 is a possible D gene (7 bases). Germline CDR1 LNHDA, CDR2 SQIVND (reference sequence). CDR3 length: 15 amino acids. Between the trimmed V and J ends, which lost 1 base and 6 bases, there was a span of 16 bases. CDR3 amino acids: CASSIGRGGGFEQYF. The CDR3 coding sequence is TGTGCCAGTAGTATAGGTCGCGGGGGCGGATTCGAGCAGTACTTC.

Concerning this clone itself: Other DNA sequences from this sample encode an identical CDR3 as well. The rearrangement joins TRBV5-1 to TRBJ2-5; unclear D gene. This CDR3 is built from 13 residues. V was clipped by 0 bases and J by 5 bases, with 8 bases between them. Germline loops: CDR1 SGHRS, CDR2 YFSETQ. CDR3 in amino acids: CASSLELKETQYF. The CDR3 coding sequence is TGCGCCAGCAGCTTGGAACTGAAGGAGACCCAGTACTTC.

The V call is TRBV9, the J call TRBJ1-2; 12 bases match TRBD1. Germline assignment: CDR1 SGDLS and CDR2 YYNGEE. V dropped 2 bases and J dropped 6; count of bases not matched to a gene: 11. The CDR3 has 17 residues. CDR3 residues: CASSVAGTGGIGDGYTF. CDR3 coding DNA: TGTGCCAGCAGCGTTGCCGGGACAGGGGGCATAGGGGATGGCTACACCTTC. Full variable domain (outside the CDR3, taken from reference TRBV9 and TRBJ1-2): DSGVTQTPKHLITATGQRVTLRCSPRSGDLSVYWYQQSLDQGLQFLIQYYNGEERAKGNILERFSAQQFPDLHSELNLSSLELGDSALYFCASSVAGTGGIGDGYTFGSGTRLTVV.

This sequence joins TRBV4-1 and TRBJ2-2; D might be TRBD1 (6 bases). CDR3 length equals 15 residues. Trimming pared 4 bases from V and 0 bases from J, leaving 9 bases between. Per germline, CDR1 MGHRA and CDR2 YSYEKL. The CDR3 DNA reads as TGCGCCAGCAGCCGTCGGGACACGAACACCGGGGAGCTGTTTTTT. Protein product: CASSRRDTNTGELFF.

This chain joins TRBV5-8 and TRBJ2-3; possibly TRBD1 or TRBD2 for D (5 bases each). V was trimmed by 0 bases and J by 0 bases, leaving 11 bases between them. This CDR3 is 16 amino acids long. Germline-derived CDR1 and CDR2 are SGHTS and YDEGEE. The CDR3 loop is CASSLGFRDSTDTQYF. In nucleotides, the CDR3 is TGTGCCAGCAGCTTGGGATTCCGGGACAGCACAGATACGCAGTATTTT. The full variable domain, in which reference TRBV5-8 and TRBJ2-3 provide the parts outside the CDR3, is EAGVTQSPTHLIKTRGQQATLRCSPISGHTSVYWYQQALGLGLQFLLWYDEGEERNRGNFPPRFSGRQFPNYSSELNVNALELEDSALYLCASSLGFRDSTDTQYFGPGTRLTVL.

The chain links TRBV5-4 to TRBJ2-7; 7 bases line up with TRBD1. Losses at the gene ends were 4 bases for V and 5 bases for J; bases not matched to a gene: 6. CDR1 is SGHNT, CDR2 YYREEE, per germline (reference sequence). The CDR3 has 13 residues. The CDR3 DNA reads TGTGCCAGCAGCAGCGACAGGGCCGACGAGCAGTACTTC. This translates into CASSSDRADEQYF. Full variable domain (rest looked up from reference TRBV5-4 and TRBJ2-7): ETGVTQSPTHLIKTRGQQVTLRCSSQSGHNTVSWYQQALGQGPQFIFQYYREEENGRGNFPPRFSGLQFPNYSSELNVNALELDDSALYLCASSSDRADEQYFGPGTRLTVT.

V and J are TRBV11-2 and TRBJ2-3, with D possibly matching TRBD1 (6 bases). From germline, CDR1 is SGHAT and CDR2 FQNNGV. With 2 bases removed from V and 1 base from J, the gap between germline ends came to 10 bases. CDR3 length: 15 residues. The CDR3 nucleotides are TGTGCCAGCAGCTTAAACCCAGGGGGCACAGATACGCAGTATTTT. It translates to CASSLNPGGTDTQYF.

The chain joins TRBV5-1 to TRBJ1-4; a weak D match, TRBD1 (5 bases). The CDR3 spans 14 residues. The V gene's germline CDR1 is SGHRS and CDR2 YFSETQ. V lost 0 bases and J lost 8, with 11 bases in between. The CDR3 sequence: CASSLVQGGEKLFF. The CDR3, as DNA: TGCGCCAGCAGCTTGGTCCAGGGTGGGGAAAAACTGTTTTTT.

The gene calls are TRBV28 and TRBJ2-7; 8 nucleotides agree with TRBD1. The CDR3 spans 14 residues. The germline V gene has CDR1 MDHEN and CDR2 SYDVKM. The V gene end was trimmed by 6 bases and the J gene end by 1 base; junction bases not matched to a gene: 5. CDR3 protein: CASRPGGTSYEQYF. The DNA of the CDR3 is TGTGCCAGCAGACCAGGGGGCACGTCCTACGAGCAGTACTTC.